The 15 T cell receptor beta chains below all came from one sample that was sequenced in a study of regulatory T cells in long-lasting Graves disease (dated by TCRdb to the early 2020s). In light of the paper, this sample's time point label describes: newly diagnosed GD, antithyroid drugs for less than 3 months. For both TCR sequencing and RNA sequencing, RNA was extracted from PBMCs in TRIzol. Libraries were constructed by multiplex PCR. Sequenced on an Illumina HiSeq 4000. iRepertoire HTBI primers and Arm-PCR amplification of CDR3 regions were used to construct TCR beta libraries. TCRdb's own reprocessing of the public reads used fastp at Q25 and MiXCR and kept productive beta chains. Rows with one shared CDR3 protein collapse into an entry with the most common genes and DNA. Here the sample has about 400,000 distinct CDR3 sequences; 15% to 17% occur a single time. About a fifth of the sample is in the top ten clones.

The specimen was peripheral blood mononuclear cells (PBMCs), collected at new diagnosis, from a patient treated with antithyroid drugs. Receptors originate from a female donor with Graves disease.

At least ten counts were recorded for this clonotype. The chain carries TRBV2 and TRBJ2-1, with unresolved D. Germline V CDR1 and CDR2: SNHLY, FYNNEI. With 0 bases removed from V and 3 bases from J, the gap between germline ends came to 9 bases. There are 15 residues in the CDR3. In nucleotides, the CDR3 is TGTGCCAGCAGTGAAGCGATGGGCCTCTACAATGAGCAGTTCTTC. This sequence encodes CASSEAMGLYNEQFF.

There are many counts of this clonotype. The chain joins TRBV20-1 to TRBJ2-3; D tentatively fits TRBD1 or TRBD2 (5 bases each). CDR3 length equals 12 residues. Trimming left V 3 bases short and J 3 bases short, with 7 bases between. Germline CDR1 is DFQATT and CDR2 is SNEGSKA (reference sequence). The CDR3 sequence: CSARGTTDTQYF. CDR3 sequence (DNA): TGCAGTGCTAGGGGGACGACAGATACGCAGTATTTT.

The chain has TRBV12-3 or TRBV12-4 and TRBJ2-7, with 11 bases lining up with TRBD1. J lost 3 bases, V lost 6 bases, and 7 bases had no gene match. This CDR3 comprises 15 residues. CDR3 nucleotides: TGTGCCAGCAGGGCCCGGACAGGGGGCGGCTACGAGCAGTACTTC. This codes for CASRARTGGGYEQYF.

J is TRBJ2-3 and V is TRBV11-3; 7 bases are shared with TRBD1. The CDR3 runs to 17 residues. Trimming at V came to 0 bases and at J to 1 base, leaving 7 bases not matched to a gene. The germline V gene has CDR1 SGHNT and CDR2 YENEEA. CDR3: CASSLEGRDSRTDTQYF. The CDR3 DNA sequence: TGTGCCAGCAGCTTAGAGGGCCGGGACAGCCGCACAGATACGCAGTATTTT.

In its sample, this clonotype was seen many times. V gene TRBV5-5 combines with J gene TRBJ2-6; D call uncertain. In germline, CDR1 is SGHKS, CDR2 YYEKEE (reference sequence). V lost 4 bases to trimming and J lost 0 bases, with 11 bases between them. The CDR3 is made up of 16 amino acids. The CDR3 loop reads CASSPDFRSGANVLTF. The DNA of the CDR3 is TGTGCCAGCAGCCCGGATTTCCGCTCTGGGGCCAACGTCCTGACTTTC.

There are many counts of this clonotype. The chain joins TRBV29-1 to TRBJ2-2; D remains unclear. The germline V gene encodes CDR1 SQVTM and CDR2 ANQGSEA. V was cut by 4 bases and J by 3 bases, with 12 bases left in between. This CDR3 is built from 14 residues. The CDR3 reads CSVVFGHYTGELFF. CDR3 nucleotides: TGCAGCGTTGTTTTCGGGCACTACACCGGGGAGCTGTTTTTT.

This clonotype was recorded at least ten times. The CDR3 sequence: CASSLGGGGAGEQYF. The CDR3 DNA sequence: TGTGCCAGCAGTTTAGGCGGCGGGGGGGCTGGCGAGCAGTACTTC. J is TRBJ2-7 and V is TRBV28; 9 nucleotides align to TRBD2. This CDR3 comprises 15 residues. V was clipped by 2 bases and J by 6 bases; unmatched bases: 8. Germline V lookup: CDR1 MDHEN, CDR2 SYDVKM.

V and J are TRBV7-2 and TRBJ2-3, with D possibly being TRBD2 (5 bases). This CDR3 is 15 amino acids long. Germline CDR1 and CDR2: SGHTA and FQGNSA. The ends were cut back, 6 bases at V and 0 bases at J, with 13 bases in the middle. DNA of the CDR3: TGTGCCAGCAGTTCCGGACTCGCTAGCACAGATACGCAGTATTTT. Its protein is CASSSGLASTDTQYF.

V usage is TRBV19 and J usage is TRBJ1-2; 7 bases line up with TRBD1. The CDR3 covers 14 residues. Unmatched junction bases numbered 6, after V lost 4 bases and J lost 4 bases. Germline CDR1 and CDR2: LNHDA and SQIVND (reference sequence). CDR3 nucleotides: TGTGCCAGTAGTACCCAGGGACAGTTCTATGGCTACACCTTC. It specifies CASSTQGQFYGYTF.

This chain links TRBV7-3 with TRBJ2-7, with 8 bases identical to TRBD1. The V gene's germline CDR1 is SGHTA and CDR2 FQGTGA. The CDR3 has 15 amino acids. V gave up 3 bases and J gave up 7 bases; unmatched junction bases: 11. For the CDR3, the DNA is TGTGCCAGCAGCTTCGCAGGGGGCAGCACCGGGGAGCAGTACTTC. Its translation is CASSFAGGSTGEQYF.

This clonotype was observed at least ten times. The chain links TRBV11-2 to TRBJ1-5; D remains unclear. The CDR3 has 15 residues. Trimming cost V 0 bases and J 3 bases, with 9 bases left between them. Germline CDR1 and CDR2: SGHAT and FQNNGV. The CDR3: CASSLEPSSNQPQHF. The CDR3 nucleotides are TGTGCCAGCAGCTTAGAGCCGTCGTCCAATCAGCCCCAGCATTTT.

This clonotype was observed a handful of times. V and J are TRBV18 and TRBJ2-7; D is perhaps TRBD1 (6 bases). Germline lookup yields CDR1 KGHSH and CDR2 LQKENI. The CDR3 has 14 amino acids. V lost 3 bases and J 4 bases, leaving 13 bases between the germline ends. The CDR3 reads CASSPFGRGYEQYF. The CDR3 DNA is TGTGCCAGCTCACCTTTTGGCAGGGGTTACGAGCAGTACTTC. The complete variable domain, with remaining parts taken from reference TRBV18 and TRBJ2-7, reads NAGVMQNPRHLVRRRGQEARLRCSPMKGHSHVYWYRQLPEEGLKFMVYLQKENIIDESGMPKERFSAEFPKEGPSILRIQQVVRGDSAAYFCASSPFGRGYEQYFGPGTRLTVT.

This rearrangement joins TRBV19 to TRBJ1-1, with 7 bases that match TRBD1. J gave up 4 bases and V 1 base, and 15 bases lay outside the gene matches. Germline V gene lookup returns CDR1 LNHDA and CDR2 SQIVND (reference sequence). This CDR3 spans 18 amino acids. The CDR3, as DNA: TGTGCCAGTAGTATAGCCCTCTCGCCCGCAGGGGGTGGCACTGAAGCTTTCTTT. It translates to CASSIALSPAGGGTEAFF.

This clonotype was seen a handful of times. This chain joins TRBV29-1 and TRBJ2-2; 7 positions match TRBD1. The V and J ends lost 0 bases and 6 bases, in that order; junction bases with no gene match: 7. This CDR3 spans 15 amino acids. Germline V gene data show CDR1 as SQVTM and CDR2 as ANQGSEA. The CDR3 reads CSVEDRQGASGELFF. CDR3 bases: TGCAGCGTTGAAGATCGACAGGGAGCTTCCGGGGAGCTGTTTTTT.

There are a few counts of this clonotype. The rearrangement joins TRBV12-3 or TRBV12-4 to TRBJ1-1; 9 bases are shared with TRBD1. J lost 5 bases, V lost 5 bases, and 9 bases had no gene match. The CDR3 length is 15 residues. The CDR3, as DNA: TGTGCCAGCAGTCCCCGGACAGGGGATGGAACTGAAGCTTTCTTT. This sequence encodes CASSPRTGDGTEAFF.